Listed below are T cell receptor beta chains from one sample, sequenced in a study of T and B cells in COVID-19 patients. MiXCR, run by TCRdb on the multiplex PCR reads, gives a single entry per CDR3 protein. The sample includes around 30,000 distinct CDR3 sequences, roughly 33% seen only once; the top ten take under 2%. Source material: blood. The receptors originated from a human donor who had recovered from COVID-19. The CDR3 runs from the conserved cysteine through the conserved F or W.

>TRBJ2-3|TRBV10-3
CAKAVGVSTDTQYF
>TRBJ1-1|TRBV18
CASSPPEGASTEAFF
>TRBJ1-2|TRBV27
CASSFSTGYYGYTF
>TRBJ2-2|TRBV5-4
CASSPRGPGGLDTGELFF
>TRBJ2-5|TRBV27
CASKRGETQYF
>TRBJ2-3|TRBV7-2
CASSYPNLDTQYF
>TRBJ2-2|TRBV29-1
CSVAVSGAGELFF
>TRBJ2-7|TRBV7-9
CASSPGGQGFHSYEQYF
>TRBJ2-1|TRBV19
CASRWASSYNEQFF
>TRBJ2-7|TRBV12-3/TRBV12-4
CASSFGYEQYF
>TRBJ2-5|TRBV5-6
CASSLNPGLRETQYF
>TRBJ2-3|TRBV7-9
CASSSRSDTQYF
>TRBJ1-1|TRBV20-1
CSAARLNTEAFF
>TRBJ1-2|TRBV5-6
CASRMSWGDYGYTF
>TRBJ2-7|TRBV5-4
CASSQMARGALEQYF